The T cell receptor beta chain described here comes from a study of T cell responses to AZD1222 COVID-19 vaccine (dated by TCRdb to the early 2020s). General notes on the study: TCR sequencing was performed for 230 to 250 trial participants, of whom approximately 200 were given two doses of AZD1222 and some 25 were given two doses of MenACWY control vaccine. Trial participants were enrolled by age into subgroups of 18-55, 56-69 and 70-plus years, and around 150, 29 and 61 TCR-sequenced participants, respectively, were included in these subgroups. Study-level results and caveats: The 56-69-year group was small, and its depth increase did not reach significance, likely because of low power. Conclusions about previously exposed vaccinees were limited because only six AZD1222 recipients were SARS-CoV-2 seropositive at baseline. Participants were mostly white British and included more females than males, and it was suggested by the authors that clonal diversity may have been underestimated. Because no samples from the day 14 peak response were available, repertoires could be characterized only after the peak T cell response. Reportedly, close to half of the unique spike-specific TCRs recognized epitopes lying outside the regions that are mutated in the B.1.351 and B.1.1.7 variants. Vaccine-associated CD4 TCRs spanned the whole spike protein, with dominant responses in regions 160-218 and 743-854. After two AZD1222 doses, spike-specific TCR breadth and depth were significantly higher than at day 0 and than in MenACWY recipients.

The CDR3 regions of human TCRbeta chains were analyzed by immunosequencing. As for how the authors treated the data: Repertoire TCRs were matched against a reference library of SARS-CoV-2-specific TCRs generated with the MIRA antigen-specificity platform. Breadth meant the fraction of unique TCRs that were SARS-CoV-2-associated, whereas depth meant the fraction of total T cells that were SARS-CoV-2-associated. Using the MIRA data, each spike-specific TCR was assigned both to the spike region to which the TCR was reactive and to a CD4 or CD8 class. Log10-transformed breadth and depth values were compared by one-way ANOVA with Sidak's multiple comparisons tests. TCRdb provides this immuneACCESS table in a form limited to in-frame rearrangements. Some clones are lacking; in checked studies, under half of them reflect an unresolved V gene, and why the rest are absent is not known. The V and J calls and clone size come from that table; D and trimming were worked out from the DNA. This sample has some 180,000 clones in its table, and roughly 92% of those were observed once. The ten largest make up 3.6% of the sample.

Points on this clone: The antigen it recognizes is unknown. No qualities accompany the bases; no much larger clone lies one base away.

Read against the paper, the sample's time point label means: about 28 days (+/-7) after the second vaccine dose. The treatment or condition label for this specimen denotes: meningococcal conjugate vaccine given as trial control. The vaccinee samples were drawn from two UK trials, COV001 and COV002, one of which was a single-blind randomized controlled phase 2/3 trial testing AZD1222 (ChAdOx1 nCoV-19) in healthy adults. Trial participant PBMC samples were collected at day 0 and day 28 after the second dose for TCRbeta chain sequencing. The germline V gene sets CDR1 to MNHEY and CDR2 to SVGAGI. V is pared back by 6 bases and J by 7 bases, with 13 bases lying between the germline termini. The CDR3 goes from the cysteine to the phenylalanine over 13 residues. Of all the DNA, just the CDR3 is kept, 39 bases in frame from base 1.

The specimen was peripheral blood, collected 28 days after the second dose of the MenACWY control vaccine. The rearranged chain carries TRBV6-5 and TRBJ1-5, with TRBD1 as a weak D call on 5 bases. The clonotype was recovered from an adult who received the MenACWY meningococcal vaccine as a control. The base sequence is TGTGCCAGCAGGGCCGCGGGGCAACAGCCCCAGCATTTT. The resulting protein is CASRAAGQQPQHF.